This TCR beta chain was recovered during a study of OX40 agonist ivuxolimab in advanced cancers. As for the study more broadly: Ivuxolimab, which targeted the costimulatory receptor OX40 (CD134), was an agonistic, fully human IgG2 monoclonal antibody. Intravenous ivuxolimab was administered to patients every 2 weeks at six dose levels: 0.01, 0.1, 0.3, 1.5, 3 and 10 mg/kg. Of the roughly 53 patients in dose escalation, about 20 had hepatocellular carcinoma, approximately 15 had melanoma, 9 had renal cell carcinoma and 9 had head and neck cancer. Peripheral TCRbeta sequencing aimed to test whether ivuxolimab altered TCR sequence diversity and caused clonal T-cell expansion. The paper describes the monotherapy dose-escalation part (N ≈ 51 patients) of the phase I trial of ivuxolimab. Partial responses occurred in three dose-escalation patients, of whom one had hepatocellular carcinoma and two had cutaneous melanoma. A male proportion of roughly 85% and a mean age of about 60 years, ranging from about 20 to 85, were recorded for the dose-escalation cohort. Patients were allowed to have had prior anti-PD-1, anti-PD-L1 or anti-CTLA-4 therapy, and 30% to 50% of the dose-escalation patients had previously received checkpoint inhibitors. General conclusions and limits of the study: In partial responders in the 0.1-3.0 mg/kg groups, normalized peripheral clonal expansion was found to be among the lowest, especially among CD8+ T cells. After ivuxolimab, more expanded clones were found on average in CD8+ T cells than in CD4+ T cells. Low levels of normalized T-cell clonal expansion were also seen in some nonresponding patients. Which antigens the clonally expanded peripheral T cells were specific for was not determined. At doses of 0.1 to 3.0 mg/kg, clonal expansion of both CD4+ and CD8+ T cells in blood was seen between baseline and week 6.

The trial excluded patients who had a history of autoimmune disease or were on systemic immunosuppression. In every dose cohort, peripheral blood was drawn for TCR sequencing at baseline, cycle 4 day 1, and cycle 7 day 1. The samples were taken from a phase I, first-in-human, multicenter, open-label dose-escalation trial of ivuxolimab. Adults with locally advanced or metastatic melanoma, renal cell, hepatocellular, or head and neck squamous cell carcinoma were enrolled in the trial. Before TCR sequencing, CD4+ T cells and CD8+ T cells were sorted from peripheral blood as separate populations. From the cysteine up to the phenylalanine, the CDR3 has a length of 13 residues. The CDR3 DNA has 39 bases and is translated from base 1. V loses 1 base, J loses 3 bases, and the germline ends lie 5 bases apart. Taken from the germline V gene, the CDR1 and CDR2 loops are SGHTA and FQGNSA. Note on this clone: No antigen is known for it. Per-nucleotide qualities are absent, and no much larger clonotype sits a single base away.

Genomic DNA was isolated from the sorted cells so that the TCRbeta CDR3 region could be sequenced. The immunoSEQ Assay was used to sequence the TCRbeta CDR3 regions. TCRdb stores this immuneACCESS table with in-frame sequences only. Part of the clones is absent; in the studies checked, under half of the shortfall reflects unresolved V genes, and no reason is known for the rest. The sample records 60,000 to 95,000 clones, roughly 87% of which are singletons. Clones ranked in the top ten supply 0.66% of the sample. The sequences come from CD4+ or CD8+ T cells sorted from blood, collected in a trial of the OX40 agonist ivuxolimab. This chain is built from TRBV7-2 and TRBJ2-3; the D gene lacks a confident call. The sequence came from an adult with an advanced solid tumor such as melanoma, head and neck, liver or kidney cancer. The CDR3 protein: CASSLEKTDTQYF. DNA sequence: TGTGCCAGCAGCTTAGAGAAGACAGATACGCAGTATTTT.